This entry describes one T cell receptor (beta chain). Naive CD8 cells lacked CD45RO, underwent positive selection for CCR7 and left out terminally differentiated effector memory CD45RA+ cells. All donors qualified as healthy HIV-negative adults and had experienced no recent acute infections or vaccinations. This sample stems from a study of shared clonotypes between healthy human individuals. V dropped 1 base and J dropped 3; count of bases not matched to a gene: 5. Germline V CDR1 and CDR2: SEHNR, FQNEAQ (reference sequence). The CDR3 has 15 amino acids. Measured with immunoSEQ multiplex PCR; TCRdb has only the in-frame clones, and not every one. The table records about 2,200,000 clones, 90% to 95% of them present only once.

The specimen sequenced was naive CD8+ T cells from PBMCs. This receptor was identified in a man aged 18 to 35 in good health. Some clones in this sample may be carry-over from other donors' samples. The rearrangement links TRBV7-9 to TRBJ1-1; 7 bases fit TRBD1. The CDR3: CASSLGVTGDTEAFF. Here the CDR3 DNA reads TGTGCCAGCAGCTTAGGTGTCACAGGGGACACTGAAGCTTTCTTT.